These T cell receptor beta chains were read from a single sample in a study of T cell clones after liver transplantation. Data came from immunoSEQ multiplex PCR; TCRdb stores just in-frame clones and leaves some out. The table has over 50,000 clones, around 84% seen once; the top ten hold about 8.1%. Material: CD4+ T cells from blood, obtained before liver transplant. These receptors originate from a human donor who received a liver transplant. Both conserved end residues are part of each CDR3. The order of the fields is D gene, J gene, V gene, clone size, CDR3 protein, CDR3 DNA. D genes are given only for firm matches. Clone size is shown for a subset of rows, as once, few, many or a class of expanded clone.

NA,TRBJ2-2,TRBV5-1,NA,CASSLHPPEEGGELFF,TGCGCCAGCAGCTTACATCCCCCCGAGGAGGGAGGGGAGCTGTTTTTT
TRBD1,TRBJ1-3,TRBV14,NA,CASSLNPGQGNTIYF,TGTGCCAGCAGCCTAAATCCGGGACAGGGAAACACCATATATTTT
TRBD1,TRBJ2-5,TRBV25-1,NA,CASSNPTGSQETQYF,TGTGCCAGCAGCAACCCGACAGGGAGCCAAGAGACCCAGTACTTC
NA,TRBJ2-2,TRBV7-7,NA,CASSLTENTGELFF,TGTGCCAGCAGCCTAACAGAGAACACCGGGGAGCTGTTTTTT
TRBD2,TRBJ2-3,TRBV7-8,NA,CASVSGRSTDTQYF,TGTGCCAGCGTTAGCGGGAGGTCCACAGATACGCAGTATTTT
TRBD1,TRBJ2-3,TRBV18,NA,CASSPGTGEADTQYF,TGTGCCAGCTCGCCTGGGACAGGGGAGGCAGATACGCAGTATTTT
NA,TRBJ2-7,TRBV29-1,NA,CSVGAPKTYEQYF,TGCAGCGTTGGGGCACCTAAAACCTACGAGCAGTACTTC
NA,TRBJ1-3,TRBV6-5,NA,CASSPDNHSGNTIYF,TGTGCCAGCAGCCCCGACAATCACTCTGGAAACACCATATATTTT
TRBD2,TRBJ2-3,TRBV2,NA,CASSDGLASTDTQYF,TGTGCCAGCAGTGATGGACTAGCTAGCACAGATACGCAGTATTTT
NA,TRBJ2-1,TRBV11-2,NA,CASSRWSGAENNEQFF,TGTGCCAGCAGCCGTTGGAGTGGAGCGGAGAACAATGAGCAGTTCTTC
NA,TRBJ1-2,TRBV28,NA,CASSYTDYGYTF,TGTGCCAGCAGTTACACCGACTATGGCTACACCTTC
NA,TRBJ2-7,TRBV6-5,NA,CASTHDNQREQYF,TGTGCCAGCACCCATGACAACCAACGCGAGCAGTACTTC
NA,TRBJ2-1,TRBV6-5,NA,CASSRGHGNEQFF,TGTGCCAGCAGTCGGGGCCATGGGAATGAGCAGTTCTTC
NA,TRBJ2-7,TRBV19,NA,CASSIRMTETYEQYF,TGTGCCAGTAGTATTAGAATGACTGAAACCTACGAGCAGTACTTC
NA,TRBJ2-3,TRBV7-2,NA,CASSLASGGSTDTQYF,TGTGCCAGCAGCTTAGCGTCTGGGGGCAGCACAGATACGCAGTATTTT
NA,TRBJ1-6,TRBV6-1,NA,CASSALQANSPLHF,TGTGCCAGCAGTGCTTTACAGGCCAATTCACCCCTCCACTTT
NA,TRBJ2-7,TRBV10-3,NA,CAILRGDGDEQYF,TGTGCCATCCTCCGAGGGGACGGCGACGAGCAGTACTTC
NA,TRBJ1-5,TRBV27,medium-sized,CASSLRLNAGANQPQHF,TGTGCCAGCAGTTTAAGGCTCAACGCAGGGGCTAATCAGCCCCAGCATTTT
NA,TRBJ2-2,TRBV11-3,NA,CASSFNTGELFF,TGTGCCAGCAGTTTTAACACCGGGGAGCTGTTTTTT
TRBD2,TRBJ2-2,TRBV9,NA,CASSLRDLAGNTGELFF,TGTGCCAGCAGCCTTCGGGATCTAGCGGGGAACACCGGGGAGCTGTTTTTT